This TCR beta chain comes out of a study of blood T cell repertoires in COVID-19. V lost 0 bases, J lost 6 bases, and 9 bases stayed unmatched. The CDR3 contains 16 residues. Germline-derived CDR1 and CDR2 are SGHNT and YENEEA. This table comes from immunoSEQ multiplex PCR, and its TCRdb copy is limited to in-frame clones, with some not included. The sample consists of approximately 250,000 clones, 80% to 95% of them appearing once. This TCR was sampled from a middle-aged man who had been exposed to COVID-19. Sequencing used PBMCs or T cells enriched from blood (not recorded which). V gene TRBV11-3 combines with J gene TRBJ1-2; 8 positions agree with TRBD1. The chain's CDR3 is CASSLDLPGGKNGYTF. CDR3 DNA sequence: TGTGCCAGCAGCTTAGATCTGCCAGGGGGCAAGAATGGCTACACCTTC.